This TCR beta chain was sequenced during a study of post-analysis software for immune sequencing data. Study-wide background: Relapsing-remitting, secondary progressive and progressive-relapsing multiple sclerosis were all included among the disease courses. Study-level results: Multiple sclerosis patients had significantly lower normalized Chao1 diversity than controls. Compared with controls, patients had more of five TRBV segments, including TRBV5-6, TRBV5-1 and TRBV20-1. Samples prepared in the same batch strongly co-clustered by F measure.

Included in the TCR beta cDNA libraries were unique molecular identifiers. Input of about 0.9 to 10 million T cells yielded a few hundred thousand cDNA molecules. TCRdb reprocessed the PCR reads via MiXCR and lists one record per CDR3 protein. This table holds 380,000 or so distinct CDR3 sequences, about a third found once. Between the trimmed V and J ends, which lost 0 bases and 0 bases, there was a span of 12 bases. The CDR3 totals 16 residues. Germline CDR1 SGHRS, CDR2 YFSETQ. Comment on this clonotype: The antigen remains undetermined.

The TCR originated in a girl aged 5 to 17 with multiple sclerosis. The chain couples TRBV5-1 to TRBJ1-1; no reliable D call. Sequenced: blood. In DNA form, the CDR3 reads TGCGCCAGCAGCTTGGCGGGAGCCGACCTGAACACTGAAGCTTTCTTT. Protein product: CASSLAGADLNTEAFF.